This T cell receptor (beta chain) was recovered during a study of spatial heterogeneity in lung cancer. Study-level background: In the raw reads, each unique TCR and UMI combination was present more than ten times on average.

Described time point: sample taken at primary tumor resection. Tumor, nontumor lung or frozen PBMC supplied whole RNA that was sequenced unsorted. From germline, CDR1 is DFQATT and CDR2 SNEGSKA (reference sequence). This CDR3 region has 16 residues. Trimming removed 3 bases at V and 0 bases at J, with 14 bases between. Individually, TCR cDNA molecules were each labelled with a unique molecular identifier. TCRdb recomputed calls from the 5' RACE reads with MiXCR, one row per CDR3 protein. The repertoire has about 39,000 distinct CDR3 sequences, approximately 3.1% of them found once; the top ten carry around 36%.

The V gene is TRBV20-1, the J gene TRBJ1-4; perhaps TRBD1 as D (5 bases). The sequence derives from a male donor with early-stage non-small cell lung cancer. Sequences were derived from normal lung tissue next to the tumor, sampled at surgery. CDR3 DNA sequence: TGCAGTGCTAGGGGGGATCTAGCTGCAACTAATGAAAAACTGTTTTTT. Translated, it gives CSARGDLAATNEKLFF.